This T cell receptor beta chain appears in the sequencing data of a study of OX40 agonist ivuxolimab in advanced cancers. About this clone: Germline is not matched at one junction end, which may reflect a read error.

The V gene's germline CDR1 is SGHTA and CDR2 FQGNSA. This CDR3 is built from 15 residues. Measured with immunoSEQ multiplex PCR; TCRdb has only the in-frame clones, and not every one. The table lists roughly 79,000 clones, 85% of them singletons. Sequencing was performed on CD4+ or CD8+ T cells sorted from blood, taken in a trial of the OX40 agonist ivuxolimab. This chain connects TRBV7-2 to TRBJ2-7; 11 nucleotides line up with TRBD2. This receptor was identified in an adult with an advanced solid tumor such as melanoma, head and neck, liver or kidney cancer. The CDR3 DNA sequence: TGTGCCAGCAGCGTAGCGGGAGGGTTCTCCTACGAGCAGTACTTC. Translating gives CASSVAGGFSYEQYF.